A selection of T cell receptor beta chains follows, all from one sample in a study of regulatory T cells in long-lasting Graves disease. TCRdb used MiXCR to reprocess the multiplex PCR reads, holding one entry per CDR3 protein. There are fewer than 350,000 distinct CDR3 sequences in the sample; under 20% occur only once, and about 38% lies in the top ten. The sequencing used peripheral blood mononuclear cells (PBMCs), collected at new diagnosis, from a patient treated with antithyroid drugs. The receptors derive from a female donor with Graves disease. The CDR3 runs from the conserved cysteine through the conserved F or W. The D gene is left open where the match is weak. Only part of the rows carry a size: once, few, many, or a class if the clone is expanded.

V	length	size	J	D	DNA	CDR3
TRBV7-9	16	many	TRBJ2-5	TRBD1	TGTGCCAGCAGCCCCGGGACAGGGGTTATCCAAGAGACCCAGTACTTC	CASSPGTGVIQETQYF
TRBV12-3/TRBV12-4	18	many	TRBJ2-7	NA	TGTGCCAGCAGTTTAATCTATGATCTAGGGGGAGGGGCCTACGAGCAGTACTTC	CASSLIYDLGGGAYEQYF
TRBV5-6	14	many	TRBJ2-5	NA	TGTGCCAGCAGCCCCCTCGGGGGCGGGGAGACCCAGTACTTC	CASSPLGGGETQYF
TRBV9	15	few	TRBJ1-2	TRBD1	TGTGCCAGCAGCGTAAAGGGACAGGGGGCGCCTGGCTACACCTTC	CASSVKGQGAPGYTF
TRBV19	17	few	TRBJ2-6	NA	TGTGCCAGCCACCACAGACCGGGAAGTAGGGGGGCCAACGTCCTGACTTTC	CASHHRPGSRGANVLTF
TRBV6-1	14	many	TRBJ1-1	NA	TGTGCCAGCAGTGGTTACAGGGAGAACACTGAAGCTTTCTTT	CASSGYRENTEAFF
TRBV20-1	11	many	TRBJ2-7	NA	TGCAGTGCTAGGGGGGGTCACGAGCAGTACTTC	CSARGGHEQYF
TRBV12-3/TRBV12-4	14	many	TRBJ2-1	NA	TGTGCCAGCAGAATGGGGGGCGCGGCTGAGGGTCGGTTCTTC	CASRMGGAAEGRFF
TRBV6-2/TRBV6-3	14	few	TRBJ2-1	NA	TGTGCCAGCAGAGAGGACCGGAGACTTGTTGAGCAGTTCTTC	CASREDRRLVEQFF
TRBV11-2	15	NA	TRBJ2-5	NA	TGTGCCAGCAGCTCCCTCGAGTGGTATACAGAGACCCAGTACTTC	CASSSLEWYTETQYF
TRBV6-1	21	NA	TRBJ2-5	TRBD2	TGTGCCAGCAGTGGAGCCCCGTTCGGGACTAGCGGGTACTACCCTTACGAGACCCAGTACTTC	CASSGAPFGTSGYYPYETQYF
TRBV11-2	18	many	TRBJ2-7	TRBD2	TGTGCCAGCAGCTTAGAGGGGCTAGCGGAACCCAGCTCCTACGAGCAGTACTTC	CASSLEGLAEPSSYEQYF
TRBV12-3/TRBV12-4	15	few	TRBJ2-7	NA	TGTGCCAGCAGCCTACAGGGAAGGCTCTCCTACGAGCAGTACTTC	CASSLQGRLSYEQYF
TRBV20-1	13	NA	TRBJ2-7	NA	TGCAGTGCTAGAGCCCCCCGGGGCTACGAGCAGTACTTC	CSARAPRGYEQYF
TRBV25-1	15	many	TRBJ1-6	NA	TGTGCCAGCAGTGAATTGGGCTCCTATAATTCACCCCTCCACTTT	CASSELGSYNSPLHF
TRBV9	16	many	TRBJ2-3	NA	TGTGCCAGCAGCGTAGGAGGAGCGGTCAGCACAGATACGCAGTATTTT	CASSVGGAVSTDTQYF
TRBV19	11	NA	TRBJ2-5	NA	TGTGCCAGCAGCTGGTCAGCGTTACCGTACTTC	CASSWSALPYF
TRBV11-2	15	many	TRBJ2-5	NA	TGTGCCAGCAGCCGTCGACAGTTGGAGACCGAGACCCAGTACTTC	CASSRRQLETETQYF
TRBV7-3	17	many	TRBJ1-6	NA	TGTGCCAGCAGTCCCTCCCCCCGGACAGAGTATAATTCACCCCTCCACTTT	CASSPSPRTEYNSPLHF
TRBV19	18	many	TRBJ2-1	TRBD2	TGTGCCAGTAGTATACTGGGACTAGCGGGAGTCGGATACAATGAGCAGTTCTTC	CASSILGLAGVGYNEQFF
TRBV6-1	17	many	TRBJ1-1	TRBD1	TGTGCCAGCAGTCGCGGGGGACAGGGGGCAGGGGGCACTGAAGCTTTCTTT	CASSRGGQGAGGTEAFF
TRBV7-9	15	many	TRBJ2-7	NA	TGTGCCAGCAGCGGGCTAGGACTCGCCACGGACGAGCAGTACTTC	CASSGLGLATDEQYF
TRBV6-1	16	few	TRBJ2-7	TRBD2	TGTGCCAGCAGTGAACGGACTAGCGGCAACTTCTACGAGCAGTACTTC	CASSERTSGNFYEQYF
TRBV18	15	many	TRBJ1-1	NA	TGTGCCAGCTCCCGTCCGATGAGTTTGAACACTGAAGCTTTCTTT	CASSRPMSLNTEAFF
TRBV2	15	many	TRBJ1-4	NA	TGTGCCAGCAGTACAGGGTGGGGGCTTAATGAAAAACTGTTTTTT	CASSTGWGLNEKLFF
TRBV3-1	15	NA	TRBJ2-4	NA	TGTGCCAGCAGCCCTTTTGGACTAGCCAAAAACATTCAGTACTTC	CASSPFGLAKNIQYF
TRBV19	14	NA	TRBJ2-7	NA	TGTGCCAGTAGTATAGCAGAGGGTTACTACGAGCAGTACTTC	CASSIAEGYYEQYF
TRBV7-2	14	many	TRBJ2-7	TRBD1	TGTGCCAGCAGTCCTACAGGGGGCGCATCCGAGCAGTACTTC	CASSPTGGASEQYF